A selection of T cell receptor beta chains follows, all from one sample in a study of blood T cell repertoires in COVID-19. Clones were read by immunoSEQ multiplex PCR, and TCRdb kept only the in-frame ones, dropping some. The top ten clones hold about 40% of a sample with about 130,000 clones, around three quarters of them seen once. What was sequenced was peripheral blood. All receptors derive from a man between 40 and 49 years old with active or convalescent COVID-19. The CDR3 runs from the conserved cysteine through the conserved F or W. D genes are given only for firm matches. Clone sizes are given selectively: once, few, many, or a class where the clone is expanded.

J gene: TRBJ2-7
V gene: TRBV11-2
D gene: TRBD1
CDR3 length: 15
clone size: -
CDR3 protein: CASTDRGQGSGEQYF
CDR3 DNA: TGTGCCAGCACCGATCGGGGACAGGGTTCGGGCGAGCAGTACTTC

J gene: TRBJ1-1
V gene: TRBV6-5
D gene: -
CDR3 length: 15
clone size: once
CDR3 protein: CASSGAGLGLAEAFF
CDR3 DNA: TGTGCCAGCAGCGGAGCTGGATTGGGGCTCGCTGAAGCTTTCTTT

J gene: TRBJ1-2
V gene: TRBV19
D gene: TRBD1
CDR3 length: 14
clone size: -
CDR3 protein: CASMTGEGNYGYTF
CDR3 DNA: TGTGCCAGTATGACAGGGGAAGGCAACTATGGCTACACCTTC

J gene: TRBJ2-1
V gene: TRBV7-3
D gene: TRBD2
CDR3 length: 18
clone size: once
CDR3 protein: CASSLTGTRGRAGNEQFF
CDR3 DNA: TGTGCCAGCAGCTTAACGGGGACTAGGGGGAGGGCGGGGAATGAGCAGTTCTTC

J gene: TRBJ2-7
V gene: TRBV10-3
D gene: TRBD2
CDR3 length: 15
clone size: -
CDR3 protein: CAISEPQRGTYEQYF
CDR3 DNA: TGTGCCATCTCCGAACCCCAGCGGGGGACCTACGAGCAGTACTTC

J gene: TRBJ2-5
V gene: TRBV19
D gene: TRBD1
CDR3 length: 16
clone size: -
CDR3 protein: CASSPDGQGAQETQYF
CDR3 DNA: TGTGCCAGTAGTCCCGACGGACAGGGAGCTCAAGAGACCCAGTACTTC

J gene: TRBJ2-3
V gene: TRBV28
D gene: TRBD2
CDR3 length: 16
clone size: -
CDR3 protein: CASISGLAGGRDTQYF
CDR3 DNA: TGTGCCAGCATCTCGGGACTAGCGGGGGGCCGGGATACGCAGTATTTT

J gene: TRBJ2-7
V gene: TRBV6-2/TRBV6-3
D gene: -
CDR3 length: 11
clone size: -
CDR3 protein: CASSVKYEQYF
CDR3 DNA: TGTGCCAGCAGTGTCAAATACGAGCAGTACTTC

J gene: TRBJ2-7
V gene: TRBV3-1/TRBV3-2
D gene: TRBD1
CDR3 length: 18
clone size: -
CDR3 protein: CASSQVRTGARRSYEQYF
CDR3 DNA: TGTGCCAGCAGCCAAGTCAGGACAGGGGCTCGGAGGTCCTACGAGCAGTACTTC

J gene: TRBJ2-1
V gene: TRBV7-9
D gene: TRBD2
CDR3 length: 15
clone size: -
CDR3 protein: CASSLLTSGDNEQFF
CDR3 DNA: TGTGCCAGCAGCTTGTTGACTAGCGGGGACAATGAGCAGTTCTTC

J gene: TRBJ1-4
V gene: TRBV3-1/TRBV3-2
D gene: -
CDR3 length: 18
clone size: -
CDR3 protein: CASSQVQLGSATNEKLFF
CDR3 DNA: TGTGCCAGCAGCCAAGTCCAATTGGGGAGTGCAACTAATGAAAAACTGTTTTTT

J gene: TRBJ2-7
V gene: TRBV9
D gene: -
CDR3 length: 14
clone size: few
CDR3 protein: CASSVAAEAYEQYF
CDR3 DNA: TGTGCCAGCAGCGTAGCCGCGGAGGCCTACGAGCAGTACTTC

J gene: TRBJ1-1
V gene: TRBV10-1
D gene: -
CDR3 length: 13
clone size: -
CDR3 protein: CASSEEIRTEAFF
CDR3 DNA: TGCGCCAGCAGTGAGGAGATTCGCACTGAAGCTTTCTTT

J gene: TRBJ1-2
V gene: TRBV19
D gene: TRBD1
CDR3 length: 15
clone size: -
CDR3 protein: CASRLLGGEGYGYTF
CDR3 DNA: TGTGCCAGTAGGTTATTAGGGGGCGAGGGCTATGGCTACACCTTC

J gene: TRBJ1-2
V gene: TRBV6-6
D gene: -
CDR3 length: 16
clone size: -
CDR3 protein: CASSYLRAGANYGYTF
CDR3 DNA: TGTGCCAGCAGTTACCTGCGGGCAGGGGCGAACTATGGCTACACCTTC

J gene: TRBJ1-2
V gene: TRBV27
D gene: -
CDR3 length: 15
clone size: -
CDR3 protein: CASSFRGRVRYGYTF
CDR3 DNA: TGTGCCAGCAGTTTTCGCGGGCGGGTTCGCTATGGCTACACCTTC

J gene: TRBJ1-1
V gene: TRBV7-8
D gene: -
CDR3 length: 15
clone size: -
CDR3 protein: CASSLAQMRGTEAFF
CDR3 DNA: TGTGCCAGCAGCTTAGCGCAGATGAGGGGGACTGAAGCTTTCTTT

J gene: TRBJ1-6
V gene: TRBV6-5
D gene: TRBD1
CDR3 length: 15
clone size: -
CDR3 protein: CASSRSGTGNSPLHF
CDR3 DNA: TGTGCCAGCAGTAGATCCGGGACAGGGAATTCACCCCTCCACTTT

J gene: TRBJ2-1
V gene: TRBV11-2
D gene: TRBD2
CDR3 length: 15
clone size: -
CDR3 protein: CASSLGLAGYNEQFF
CDR3 DNA: TGTGCCAGCAGTTTAGGACTAGCGGGCTACAATGAGCAGTTCTTC

J gene: TRBJ1-5
V gene: TRBV6-5
D gene: -
CDR3 length: 15
clone size: many
CDR3 protein: CASRGDANFNQPQHF
CDR3 DNA: TGTGCCAGCAGGGGCGACGCAAATTTCAATCAGCCCCAGCATTTT

J gene: TRBJ1-2
V gene: TRBV3-1/TRBV3-2
D gene: -
CDR3 length: 14
clone size: few
CDR3 protein: CASSQVGQGYGYTF
CDR3 DNA: TGTGCCAGCAGCCAAGTTGGTCAGGGCTATGGCTACACCTTC

J gene: TRBJ2-2
V gene: TRBV3-1/TRBV3-2
D gene: -
CDR3 length: 11
clone size: few
CDR3 protein: CASSRAGELFF
CDR3 DNA: TGTGCCAGCAGCCGAGCCGGGGAGCTGTTTTTT

J gene: TRBJ2-1
V gene: TRBV19
D gene: TRBD1
CDR3 length: 16
clone size: -
CDR3 protein: CASSLKPGQGGNEQFF
CDR3 DNA: TGTGCCAGTAGTTTGAAACCGGGACAGGGTGGTAATGAGCAGTTCTTC

J gene: TRBJ1-1
V gene: TRBV27
D gene: -
CDR3 length: 14
clone size: -
CDR3 protein: CASSLGSGNTEAFF
CDR3 DNA: TGTGCCAGCAGTTTAGGTTCCGGGAACACTGAAGCTTTCTTT

J gene: TRBJ2-1
V gene: TRBV28
D gene: -
CDR3 length: 13
clone size: -
CDR3 protein: CASEPSSYNEQFF
CDR3 DNA: TGTGCCAGCGAACCGAGCTCCTACAATGAGCAGTTCTTC

J gene: TRBJ1-2
V gene: TRBV11-1
D gene: -
CDR3 length: 14
clone size: -
CDR3 protein: CASSLDGTTYGYTF
CDR3 DNA: TGTGCCAGCAGCTTAGACGGGACAACCTATGGCTACACCTTC

J gene: TRBJ1-6
V gene: TRBV7-9
D gene: -
CDR3 length: 15
clone size: -
CDR3 protein: CASSLDGSYNSPLHF
CDR3 DNA: TGTGCCAGCAGCTTAGACGGCTCCTATAATTCACCCCTCCACTTT

J gene: TRBJ2-7
V gene: TRBV11-2
D gene: -
CDR3 length: 12
clone size: few
CDR3 protein: CASSLSGYEQYF
CDR3 DNA: TGTGCCAGCAGCTTGAGCGGTTACGAGCAGTACTTC

J gene: TRBJ1-3
V gene: TRBV27
D gene: -
CDR3 length: 13
clone size: few
CDR3 protein: CASSSSGGNTIYF
CDR3 DNA: TGTGCCAGCAGTTCCAGTGGTGGAAACACCATATATTTT

J gene: TRBJ2-2
V gene: TRBV7-8
D gene: TRBD1
CDR3 length: 13
clone size: -
CDR3 protein: CALGDRGSGELFF
CDR3 DNA: TGTGCCCTGGGGGACAGGGGTTCCGGGGAGCTGTTTTTT

J gene: TRBJ1-1
V gene: TRBV6-5
D gene: -
CDR3 length: 12
clone size: -
CDR3 protein: CASRKSGTEAFF
CDR3 DNA: TGTGCCAGCAGAAAGAGCGGCACTGAAGCTTTCTTT

J gene: TRBJ2-4
V gene: TRBV28
D gene: -
CDR3 length: 18
clone size: -
CDR3 protein: CASSSLTPGMGAKNIQYF
CDR3 DNA: TGTGCCAGCAGCTCCCTCACCCCAGGGATGGGGGCCAAAAACATTCAGTACTTC

J gene: TRBJ1-2
V gene: TRBV30
D gene: -
CDR3 length: 13
clone size: -
CDR3 protein: CAWSLALTYGYTF
CDR3 DNA: TGTGCCTGGAGTCTAGCGCTGACATATGGCTACACCTTC

J gene: TRBJ1-3
V gene: TRBV30
D gene: -
CDR3 length: 16
clone size: -
CDR3 protein: CAWRQTGISSGNTIYF
CDR3 DNA: TGTGCCTGGAGGCAGACGGGGATAAGCTCTGGAAACACCATATATTTT

J gene: TRBJ2-7
V gene: TRBV6-5
D gene: TRBD1
CDR3 length: 14
clone size: -
CDR3 protein: CASSRTGTAYEQYF
CDR3 DNA: TGTGCCAGCAGCCGAACCGGGACAGCCTACGAGCAGTACTTC

J gene: TRBJ2-7
V gene: TRBV18
D gene: TRBD1
CDR3 length: 18
clone size: -
CDR3 protein: CASSPADRGRGSGYEQYF
CDR3 DNA: TGTGCCAGCTCCCCTGCTGACAGGGGGCGAGGGTCTGGCTACGAGCAGTACTTC

J gene: TRBJ1-1
V gene: TRBV11-2
D gene: TRBD1
CDR3 length: 15
clone size: -
CDR3 protein: CASSGAGTGVTEAFF
CDR3 DNA: TGTGCCAGCAGCGGAGCCGGGACAGGGGTCACTGAAGCTTTCTTT

J gene: TRBJ2-3
V gene: TRBV4-2
D gene: TRBD2
CDR3 length: 16
clone size: few
CDR3 protein: CASSPFLAGGTDTQYF
CDR3 DNA: TGTGCCAGCAGCCCCTTCCTAGCGGGGGGCACAGATACGCAGTATTTT

J gene: TRBJ2-7
V gene: TRBV29-1
D gene: TRBD2
CDR3 length: 15
clone size: -
CDR3 protein: CSIPSRGGVSGEQYF
CDR3 DNA: TGCAGCATCCCCTCCCGGGGGGGGGTAAGTGGCGAGCAGTACTTC

J gene: TRBJ1-4
V gene: TRBV9
D gene: -
CDR3 length: 15
clone size: -
CDR3 protein: CASSVAGGTNEKLFF
CDR3 DNA: TGTGCCAGCAGCGTAGCAGGAGGGACTAATGAAAAACTGTTTTTT

J gene: TRBJ1-5
V gene: TRBV10-3
D gene: TRBD1
CDR3 length: 15
clone size: few
CDR3 protein: CAISPTGALDQPQHF
CDR3 DNA: TGTGCCATCAGCCCGACAGGGGCGCTCGATCAGCCCCAGCATTTT

J gene: TRBJ1-2
V gene: TRBV7-9
D gene: TRBD1
CDR3 length: 15
clone size: -
CDR3 protein: CASTHGQGVDYGYTF
CDR3 DNA: TGTGCCAGCACCCACGGGCAGGGGGTGGACTATGGCTACACCTTC

J gene: TRBJ2-1
V gene: TRBV7-3
D gene: TRBD2
CDR3 length: 18
clone size: -
CDR3 protein: CASSLTPSLAGAGDEQFF
CDR3 DNA: TGTGCCAGCAGCTTAACCCCCTCCCTAGCGGGAGCTGGAGATGAGCAGTTCTTC

J gene: TRBJ2-2
V gene: TRBV7-9
D gene: TRBD1
CDR3 length: 17
clone size: -
CDR3 protein: CASSLVGDSSSTGELFF
CDR3 DNA: TGTGCCAGCAGCTTAGTGGGGGACAGCTCTTCCACCGGGGAGCTGTTTTTT

J gene: TRBJ2-3
V gene: TRBV6-5
D gene: TRBD2
CDR3 length: 15
clone size: once
CDR3 protein: CASTTGLVKADTQYF
CDR3 DNA: TGTGCCAGCACCACCGGACTAGTTAAGGCCGATACGCAGTATTTT

J gene: TRBJ1-5
V gene: TRBV19
D gene: TRBD1
CDR3 length: 16
clone size: -
CDR3 protein: CASSVRDRGSNQPQHF
CDR3 DNA: TGTGCCAGTAGCGTCCGGGACAGGGGTAGCAATCAGCCCCAGCATTTT

J gene: TRBJ2-3
V gene: TRBV9
D gene: TRBD2
CDR3 length: 16
clone size: -
CDR3 protein: CASSVDSSGATDTQYF
CDR3 DNA: TGTGCCAGCAGCGTAGATTCTAGCGGGGCCACAGATACGCAGTATTTT

J gene: TRBJ1-4
V gene: TRBV19
D gene: TRBD1
CDR3 length: 16
clone size: -
CDR3 protein: CASSIVSTGGGEKLFF
CDR3 DNA: TGTGCCAGTAGTATCGTATCGACAGGGGGAGGCGAAAAACTGTTTTTT

J gene: TRBJ2-5
V gene: TRBV6-5
D gene: -
CDR3 length: 14
clone size: -
CDR3 protein: CASNAGPNGETQYF
CDR3 DNA: TGTGCCAGCAACGCGGGACCTAATGGCGAGACCCAGTACTTC

J gene: TRBJ2-1
V gene: TRBV6-2/TRBV6-3
D gene: -
CDR3 length: 15
clone size: -
CDR3 protein: CASSAGQTFLDEQFF
CDR3 DNA: TGTGCCAGCAGTGCGGGACAGACCTTCTTGGATGAGCAGTTCTTC

J gene: TRBJ1-1
V gene: TRBV5-4
D gene: -
CDR3 length: 17
clone size: -
CDR3 protein: CASSWNYPQGMNTEAFF
CDR3 DNA: TGTGCCAGCAGCTGGAACTACCCCCAGGGCATGAACACTGAAGCTTTCTTT

J gene: TRBJ1-5
V gene: TRBV7-2
D gene: TRBD1
CDR3 length: 14
clone size: -
CDR3 protein: CASSSTGWVQPQHF
CDR3 DNA: TGTGCCAGCAGCTCGACAGGGTGGGTCCAGCCCCAGCATTTT

J gene: TRBJ1-3
V gene: TRBV2
D gene: -
CDR3 length: 15
clone size: -
CDR3 protein: CASSYASLAGNTIYF
CDR3 DNA: TGTGCCAGCAGCTACGCCTCTTTGGCTGGAAACACCATATATTTT

J gene: TRBJ2-6
V gene: TRBV19
D gene: -
CDR3 length: 16
clone size: few
CDR3 protein: CASSWELGWGANVLTF
CDR3 DNA: TGTGCCAGTAGTTGGGAGCTAGGTTGGGGGGCCAACGTCCTGACTTTC

J gene: TRBJ1-3
V gene: TRBV9
D gene: TRBD1
CDR3 length: 15
clone size: -
CDR3 protein: CASSVEGTGGRRVYF
CDR3 DNA: TGTGCCAGCAGCGTAGAAGGGACAGGGGGCAGAAGGGTATATTTT

J gene: TRBJ2-3
V gene: TRBV7-9
D gene: TRBD2
CDR3 length: 14
clone size: -
CDR3 protein: CASSRSGIADTQYF
CDR3 DNA: TGTGCCAGCAGCCGAAGCGGGATAGCAGATACGCAGTATTTT

J gene: TRBJ1-5
V gene: TRBV30
D gene: TRBD1
CDR3 length: 14
clone size: -
CDR3 protein: CAWSAVTGTQPQHF
CDR3 DNA: TGTGCCTGGAGCGCAGTGACAGGGACCCAGCCCCAGCATTTT

J gene: TRBJ1-3
V gene: TRBV6-5
D gene: -
CDR3 length: 15
clone size: -
CDR3 protein: CASSTGYSSGNTIYF
CDR3 DNA: TGTGCCAGTTCCACAGGGTACTCCTCTGGAAACACCATATATTTT

J gene: TRBJ2-5
V gene: TRBV11-2
D gene: -
CDR3 length: 19
clone size: -
CDR3 protein: CASSSRRGARNRVQETQYF
CDR3 DNA: TGTGCCAGCAGCTCCCGGAGAGGGGCGCGCAACAGGGTCCAAGAGACCCAGTACTTC

J gene: TRBJ2-5
V gene: TRBV28
D gene: TRBD1
CDR3 length: 18
clone size: -
CDR3 protein: CASSDARGLGSFGETQYF
CDR3 DNA: TGTGCCAGCAGCGATGCAAGGGGGCTTGGCTCCTTCGGGGAGACCCAGTACTTC